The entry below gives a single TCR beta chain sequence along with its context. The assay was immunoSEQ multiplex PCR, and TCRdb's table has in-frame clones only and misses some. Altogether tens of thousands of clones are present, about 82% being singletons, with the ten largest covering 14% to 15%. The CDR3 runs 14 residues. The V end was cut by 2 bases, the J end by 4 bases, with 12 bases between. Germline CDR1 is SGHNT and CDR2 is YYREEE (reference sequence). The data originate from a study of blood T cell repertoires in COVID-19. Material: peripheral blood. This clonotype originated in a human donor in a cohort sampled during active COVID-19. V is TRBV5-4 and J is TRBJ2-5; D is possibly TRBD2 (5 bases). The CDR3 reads CASSLAGVAETQYF. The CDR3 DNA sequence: TGTGCCAGCAGCTTAGCCGGGGTTGCAGAGACCCAGTACTTC.